This TCR beta chain appears in the sequencing data of a study of blood T cell repertoires in COVID-19 (dated by TCRdb to about 2020). For context, the study as a whole: Samples covering the acute and convalescent phases of COVID-19 were provided by collaborators in the United States, Italy and Spain. Where available, HLA class I and class II types were taken from metadata supplied by the sample provider and were not determined by assay-based typing. The samples were drawn from the first 160 participants of the ongoing ImmuneRACE study and from about 1,200 subjects provided by 6 global collaborators. The repertoires were made available in a free public database intended to serve as a resource for research on the immune response to SARS-CoV-2. Deeply sampled blood TCRbeta repertoires from subjects exposed to, actively infected with, or recovered from COVID-19 were included in the dataset. The material from the prospective study consisted of cDNA or gDNA derived from T cells, B-cell-depleted T cells, or PBMCs. Sample metadata almost always included a de-identified subject ID, COVID-19 status, age in years and sex. General conclusions and limits of the study: How much clinical and demographic metadata was included differed by source and by participant, and the metadata was provided uncurated.

In the germline V gene (reference sequence), CDR1 corresponds to MNHEY and CDR2 to SMNVEV. The CDR3 spans 12 residues, from the cysteine through the phenylalanine. The DNA shown is the 36-base CDR3, in frame from base 1. The junction shows trimming of 7 bases on V and 6 bases on J, and the gene matches do not reach 4 bases of it. Whole blood was collected in K2EDTA tubes by collaborating institutions according to the institutions' own protocols. For TCRbeta analysis, collaborator samples were shipped as frozen whole blood, as isolated PBMCs, or as DNA extracted from either sample type. TCRbeta CDR3 regions were amplified from genomic DNA using the immunoSEQ Assay, a bias-controlled multiplex PCR. The paper's processing steps were these. The number of nucleated cells in each sample was estimated from the amplification of reference gene primers within the assay. To quantify the absolute abundance of each unique TCRbeta CDR3 rearrangement, sequence reads were collapsed and filtered. For each sample, productive Simpson clonality was calculated by taking the square root of Simpson's diversity index across productive rearrangements. In TCRdb, the immuneACCESS table is reduced to in-frame sequences with V and J assigned. These tables do not hold every clone; where another copy was compared, an unresolved V gene accounts for under half, and the others remain unexplained. The V and J calls and clone size were taken over from that table, and D and trimming were inferred from the DNA. This sample lists a few hundred thousand clones; about 90% were detected once. The ten largest clones capture roughly 2.4% of the sample.

Points on this clone: It lacks a known antigen. No much larger clone exists at a distance of one base, and base qualities are not known.

The rearrangement joined TRBV27 to TRBJ2-7; 9 nucleotides in the junction match TRBD2. The sequence was obtained from a woman aged 45-59 years with acute or convalescent COVID-19. Input material: peripheral blood. The CDR3 region has the sequence CASTVAGVEQYF. The nucleotide sequence reads as follows: TGTGCCAGCACGGTAGCGGGAGTCGAGCAGTACTTC.